This T cell receptor beta chain was sequenced in a study of blood T cell repertoires in COVID-19. Across the whole study: Material from acute and convalescent COVID-19 was sourced from the United States, Italy and Spain. T cells, B-cell-depleted T cells, or PBMCs provided the cDNA or gDNA that served as material.

Authors' analysis steps: Estimation of nucleated cell counts was performed using reference gene primer amplification. Generated by immunoSEQ multiplex PCR, the TCRdb table keeps only in-frame clones and is missing some. The DNA was the basis for D and trimming; V, J and clone size are from that table. The table shows tens of thousands of clones, with 85% to 90% occurring only once. Only one count was recorded for this clone. CDR1 is SGHRS and CDR2 is YFSETQ in the germline V gene. The CDR3 has 15 residues. Trimming took 0 bases from V and 7 from J, leaving 13 bases between them. Source material: peripheral blood. This chain connects TRBV5-1 to TRBJ1-4, with D uncertain. The receptor was derived from a human donor in a cohort sampled during active COVID-19. In nucleotides, the CDR3 is TGCGCCAGCAGCTTGGGCAGGACTTGGGGTGAAAAACTGTTTTTT. Protein: CASSLGRTWGEKLFF.